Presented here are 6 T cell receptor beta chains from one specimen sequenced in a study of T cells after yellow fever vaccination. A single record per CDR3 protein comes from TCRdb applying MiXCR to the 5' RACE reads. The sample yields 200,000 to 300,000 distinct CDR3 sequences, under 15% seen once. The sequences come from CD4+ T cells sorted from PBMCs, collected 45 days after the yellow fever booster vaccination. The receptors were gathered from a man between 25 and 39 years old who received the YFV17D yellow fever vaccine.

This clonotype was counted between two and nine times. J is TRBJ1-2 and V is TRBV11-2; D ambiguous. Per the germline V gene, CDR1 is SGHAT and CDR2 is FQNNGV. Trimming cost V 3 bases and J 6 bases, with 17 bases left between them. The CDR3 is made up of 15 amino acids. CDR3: CASSFNVRLGDGYTF. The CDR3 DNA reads TGTGCCAGCAGCTTTAATGTTCGCCTGGGAGATGGCTACACCTTC.

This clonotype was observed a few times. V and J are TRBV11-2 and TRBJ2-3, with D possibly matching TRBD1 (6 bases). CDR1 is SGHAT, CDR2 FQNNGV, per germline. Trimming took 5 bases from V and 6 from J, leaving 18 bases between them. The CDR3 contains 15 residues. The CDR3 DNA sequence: TGTGCCAGCAGCCGAATAACAGGGAAGGAGGATACGCAGTATTTT. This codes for CASSRITGKEDTQYF.

The CDR3 loop is CASSHLGSDRGGGETQYF. In nucleotides, the CDR3 is TGTGCCAGCAGCCATTTAGGATCGGACAGGGGAGGAGGAGAGACCCAGTACTTC. V usage is TRBV14 and J usage is TRBJ2-5; 9 nucleotides agree with TRBD1. The germline CDR1 and CDR2 sequences are SGHDN and FVKESK. V shed 3 bases and J 4 bases; nucleotides not matched to a gene: 15. The CDR3 runs 18 residues.

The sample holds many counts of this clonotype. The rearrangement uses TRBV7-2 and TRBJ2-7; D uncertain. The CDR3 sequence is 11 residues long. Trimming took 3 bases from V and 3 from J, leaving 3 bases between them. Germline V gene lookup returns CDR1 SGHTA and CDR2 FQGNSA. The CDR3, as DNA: TGTGCCAGCAGCTTCAACTACGAGCAGTACTTC. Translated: CASSFNYEQYF. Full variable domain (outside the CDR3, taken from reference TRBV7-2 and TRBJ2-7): GAGVSQSPSNKVTEKGKDVELRCDPISGHTALYWYRQSLGQGLEFLIYFQGNSAPDKSGLPSDRFSAERTGGSVSTLTIQRTQQEDSAVYLCASSFNYEQYFGPGTRLTVT.

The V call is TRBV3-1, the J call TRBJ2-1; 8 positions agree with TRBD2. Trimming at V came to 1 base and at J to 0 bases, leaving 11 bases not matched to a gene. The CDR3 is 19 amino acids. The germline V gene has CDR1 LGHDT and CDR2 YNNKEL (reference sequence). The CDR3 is CASSQGGLAGRSSYNEQFF. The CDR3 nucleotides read TGTGCCAGCAGCCAAGGGGGCCTAGCGGGTAGGAGCTCCTACAATGAGCAGTTCTTC.

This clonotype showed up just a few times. The CDR3 protein is CSVDRAYNEQFF. Written as DNA, the CDR3 is TGCAGTGTCGACAGGGCCTACAATGAGCAGTTCTTC. The chain carries TRBV20-1 and TRBJ2-1; 7 nucleotides match TRBD1. Germline V gene lookup returns CDR1 DFQATT and CDR2 SNEGSKA (reference sequence). J was trimmed by 2 bases and V by 7 bases; bases with no gene match: 2. This CDR3 region has 12 residues.